Below, 12 T cell receptor beta chains from the same sample are listed, as sequenced in a study of post-analysis software for immune sequencing data. Unique molecular identifiers were present in the TCR beta cDNA libraries. MiXCR, applied by TCRdb to the PCR reads, yields one record per CDR3 protein. The sample has 450,000 to 700,000 distinct CDR3 sequences; 44% are singletons. The study's findings and limits: Patients used a handful of TRBV segments, including TRBV5-6, TRBV5-1 and TRBV20-1, more often than controls.

Their cognate antigens are unknown. Sequencing was carried out using blood. Receptors originate from a girl between 5 and 17 years old with multiple sclerosis.

This clonotype was seen at least ten times. The V gene is TRBV7-3, the J gene TRBJ1-1; 12 positions agree with TRBD1. The CDR3 spans 16 residues. Germline CDR1 is SGHTA and CDR2 is FQGTGA. V lost 2 bases to trimming and J lost 3 bases; unmatched junction nucleotides: 4. The CDR3 sequence: CASSLGTGGLDTEAFF. DNA of the CDR3: TGTGCCAGCAGCTTAGGGACAGGGGGCTTGGACACTGAAGCTTTCTTT.

This clonotype showed up many times. This chain connects TRBV5-1 to TRBJ2-7, with D tentatively TRBD1 (7 bases). V gave up 2 bases and J gave up 9 bases, with 12 bases separating them. The CDR3 totals 12 residues. CDR1 SGHRS and CDR2 YFSETQ come from the germline V gene. The CDR3 DNA reads as TGCGCCAGCAGCTTTCAGGGGGGCGCGCAGTACTTC. Residues: CASSFQGGAQYF.

This clonotype was counted only a few times. The chain uses TRBV12-3 or TRBV12-4 and TRBJ2-7; no definite D call. The CDR3 covers 15 residues. The ends were cut back, 1 base at V and 0 bases at J, with 10 bases in the middle. The DNA of the CDR3 is TGTGCCAGCAGTTTAGGTCAGGCCCTCTCCTACGAGCAGTACTTC. Translated: CASSLGQALSYEQYF.

This clonotype showed up just a few times. The rearrangement joins TRBV6-6 to TRBJ1-2; D is unresolved. The CDR3 is 16 amino acids. CDR1 is MNHNY, CDR2 SVGAGI, per germline (reference sequence). V was pared by 2 bases and J by 0 bases, with 13 bases between. This chain's CDR3 is CASSYDPSGPNYGYTF. The DNA for the CDR3 is TGTGCCAGCAGTTACGACCCTTCAGGACCTAACTATGGCTACACCTTC.

There are many counts of this clonotype. This chain links TRBV3-1 with TRBJ2-3; D unresolved. Trimming took off 0 bases at V and 5 bases at J, with 12 bases between the two ends. This CDR3 comprises 15 residues. The germline V gene has CDR1 LGHDT and CDR2 YNNKEL (reference sequence). In DNA form, the CDR3 reads TGTGCCAGCAGCCAAGAGGGCAACCGAGTAGATACGCAGTATTTT. It codes for CASSQEGNRVDTQYF.

For the CDR3, the DNA is TGTGCCAGCAGTCCCGAGTTGGGAGGTACGCACATTCAGTACTTC. Translation: CASSPELGGTHIQYF. This chain uses TRBV12-3 or TRBV12-4 with TRBJ2-4; TRBD2 is a possible D gene (6 bases). CDR3 length: 15 amino acids. Trimming removed 5 bases at V and 8 bases at J, with 19 bases between.

This clonotype was counted between two and nine times. CDR3 sequence: CASSYRPPGQLKPNYGYTF. CDR3 nucleotides: TGTGCCAGCAGCTACCGACCCCCGGGACAGCTAAAGCCCAACTATGGCTACACCTTC. V gene TRBV5-5 combines with J gene TRBJ1-2; 7 bases are shared with TRBD1. The CDR3 loop spans 19 amino acids. J was trimmed by 2 bases and V by 3 bases; bases with no gene match: 19. Germline V gene lookup returns CDR1 SGHKS and CDR2 YYEKEE (reference sequence).

The V gene is TRBV5-1, the J gene TRBJ2-7, with a tentative D call TRBD2 (5 bases). The J call may be incorrect, as the DNA end agrees better with TRBJ2-5. This CDR3 has 17 amino acids. Germline CDR1 is SGHRS and CDR2 is YFSETQ. The DNA for the CDR3 is TGCGCCAGCAGCTTGAATCGGTTAGTGAGAGGAGGAGAGACCCAGTACTTC. It is translated as CASSLNRLVRGGETQYF.

The chain has TRBV2 and TRBJ1-5, with D perhaps TRBD1 (6 bases). V lost 4 bases to trimming and J lost 11 bases, with 18 bases between them. The CDR3 spans 14 residues. Germline CDR1 and CDR2: SNHLY and FYNNEI. CDR3 sequence (DNA): TGTGCCAGCAGTGGGGTCAGGGGCTCTGTGGCCCAGCATTTT. This translates into CASSGVRGSVAQHF.

This chain uses TRBV7-2 with TRBJ1-4; no definite D call. CDR3 size: 12 residues. Trimming took off 3 bases at V and 7 bases at J, with 6 bases between the two ends. CDR1 is SGHTA and CDR2 is FQGNSA in the germline V gene. This CDR3 is CASSFVGEKLFF. The DNA of the CDR3 is TGTGCCAGCAGCTTCGTAGGTGAAAAACTGTTTTTT. Variable domain in full (rest from reference TRBV7-2 and TRBJ1-4): GAGVSQSPSNKVTEKGKDVELRCDPISGHTALYWYRQSLGQGLEFLIYFQGNSAPDKSGLPSDRFSAERTGGSVSTLTIQRTQQEDSAVYLCASSFVGEKLFFGSGTQLSVL.

The chain joins TRBV5-1 to TRBJ2-4; D is perhaps TRBD1 or TRBD2 (6 bases each). The germline gives CDR1 SGHRS, CDR2 YFSETQ. CDR3 length: 14 residues. With 4 bases removed from V and 9 bases from J, the gap between germline ends came to 17 bases. The CDR3 sequence: CASSPGGSGGIQYF. The CDR3, as DNA: TGCGCCAGCAGCCCCGGGGGCTCCGGTGGCATTCAGTACTTC.

About this clonotype itself: One base away lies a much larger clone, so this may be a sequencing read error. This chain uses TRBV6-4 with TRBJ2-7, with 15 bases identical to TRBD2. Germline V gene sequence: CDR1 MRHNA, CDR2 SNTAGT. The ends lost 4 bases at V and 7 bases at J; junction bases unmatched: 5. The length of the CDR3 is 15 residues. In nucleotides, the CDR3 is TGTGCCAGCAGTGGGACTAGCGGGGGGGCCAATGAGCAGTACTTC. This translates into CASSGTSGGANEQYF.